What follows are 6 T cell receptor beta chains derived from one specimen sequenced in a study of CD8 T cells in ankylosing spondylitis. Notes on the study in general: Ankylosing spondylitis blood appeared to be characterized by a TCR beta motif of 8 or 9 highly homologous variants.

Antigens of these TCRs are unknown. TCRdb passed the 5' RACE reads through MiXCR, listing each CDR3 protein once. The repertoire holds about 510,000 distinct CDR3 sequences, with about 5.4% as singletons. Material for sequencing was blood, either unsorted or a sorted T cell fraction (not recorded which). The origin of the receptors is a male donor with ankylosing spondylitis.

There are many counts of this clonotype. The CDR3 protein is CASSLDARNTEAFF. CDR3 coding DNA: TGTGCCAGCAGCTTAGACGCACGGAACACTGAAGCTTTCTTT. The rearrangement joins TRBV11-2 to TRBJ1-1; the D is unclear. Between the trimmed V and J ends, which lost 0 bases and 1 base, there was a span of 6 bases. The length of the CDR3 is 14 residues. The germline V gene encodes CDR1 SGHAT and CDR2 FQNNGV.

This clonotype appeared a few times. This rearrangement joins TRBV4-3 to TRBJ2-3; 9 bases fit TRBD2. Losses at the gene ends were 1 base for V and 5 bases for J; bases not matched to a gene: 4. Germline assignment: CDR1 LGHNA and CDR2 YSLEER. This CDR3 comprises 15 residues. CDR3 DNA: TGCGCCAGCAGCCAAGGCGGGGGGGCTAGAGATACGCAGTATTTT. Translation: CASSQGGGARDTQYF.

This clonotype was observed many times. The V gene is TRBV7-9, the J gene TRBJ1-1; D gene uncertain. This CDR3 has 13 amino acids. Germline values: CDR1 SEHNR, CDR2 FQNEAQ (reference sequence). V dropped 3 bases and J dropped 5 bases, with 10 bases sitting between them. CDR3: CASSFYEGTEAFF. CDR3 sequence (DNA): TGTGCCAGCAGCTTTTATGAGGGAACTGAAGCTTTCTTT. Using reference TRBV7-9 and TRBJ1-1 for the parts outside the CDR3, the full variable domain is DTGVSQNPRHKITKRGQNVTFRCDPISEHNRLYWYRQTLGQGPEFLTYFQNEAQLEKSRLLSDRFSAERPKGSFSTLEIQRTEQGDSAMYLCASSFYEGTEAFFGQGTRLTVV.

Many counts were recorded for this clonotype. The CDR3 DNA is TGCAGTGCTAGCGATCAGACAGCCTATGGCTACACCTTC. It yields the protein CSASDQTAYGYTF. The V gene is TRBV20-1, the J gene TRBJ1-2; D is perhaps TRBD1 (5 bases). V shed 3 bases and J shed 4 bases, with 12 bases lying between them. The V gene's germline CDR1 is DFQATT and CDR2 SNEGSKA (reference sequence). The CDR3 spans 13 residues.

This clonotype was recorded many times. The chain links TRBV28 to TRBJ2-1; TRBD1 agrees at 7 bases. There are 16 residues in the CDR3. The junction had 6 bases not matched to a gene; V was cut back by 4 bases and J by 0 bases. Germline V gene data show CDR1 as MDHEN and CDR2 as SYDVKM. DNA of the CDR3: TGTGCCAGCAGTTCAGGCAGACAGGGCTCCTACAATGAGCAGTTCTTC. Its translation: CASSSGRQGSYNEQFF.

This clonotype was found many times. The chain employs TRBV20-1 and TRBJ2-1; D might be TRBD1 or TRBD2, each matching 5 bases. The V end was cut by 7 bases, the J end by 3 bases, with 13 bases between. In germline, CDR1 is DFQATT, CDR2 SNEGSKA (reference sequence). The CDR3 spans 13 residues. CDR3: CSGRGVNYNEQFF. In DNA form, the CDR3 reads TGCAGTGGCCGAGGGGTGAACTACAATGAGCAGTTCTTC.